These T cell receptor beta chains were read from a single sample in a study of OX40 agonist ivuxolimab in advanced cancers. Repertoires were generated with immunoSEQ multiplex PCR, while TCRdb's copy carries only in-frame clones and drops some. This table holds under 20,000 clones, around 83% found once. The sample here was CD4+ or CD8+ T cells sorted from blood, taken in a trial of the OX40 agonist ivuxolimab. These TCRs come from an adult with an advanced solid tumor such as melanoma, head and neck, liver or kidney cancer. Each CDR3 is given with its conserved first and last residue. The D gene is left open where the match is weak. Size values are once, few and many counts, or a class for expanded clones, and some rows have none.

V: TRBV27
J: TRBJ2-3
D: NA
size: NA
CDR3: CASSRGRGTDTQYF
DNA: TGTGCCAGCAGCCGGGGGCGAGGCACAGATACGCAGTATTTT

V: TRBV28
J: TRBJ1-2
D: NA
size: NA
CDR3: CASSLWGKLDGYTF
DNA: TGTGCCAGCAGTTTATGGGGGAAGCTAGATGGCTACACCTTC

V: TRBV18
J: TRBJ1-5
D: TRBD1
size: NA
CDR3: CASSPATTGGNQPQHF
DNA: TGTGCCAGCTCACCCGCAACGACAGGGGGCAATCAGCCCCAGCATTTT

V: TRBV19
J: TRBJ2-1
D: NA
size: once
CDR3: CASSIGRSGPSYNEQFF
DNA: TGTGCCAGTAGTATAGGTCGCAGCGGGCCATCCTACAATGAGCAGTTCTTC

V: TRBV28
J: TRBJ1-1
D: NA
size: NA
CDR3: CASSPPSGGNTEAFF
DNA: TGTGCCAGCAGCCCCCCGTCCGGGGGGAACACTGAAGCTTTCTTT

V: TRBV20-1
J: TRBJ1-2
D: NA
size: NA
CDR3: CSVLRGGYTF
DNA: TGCAGTGTCCTCCGGGGGGGCTACACCTTC

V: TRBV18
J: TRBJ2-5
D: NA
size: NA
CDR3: CASSPLVEQETQYF
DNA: TGTGCCAGCTCACCACTCGTGGAACAAGAGACCCAGTACTTC

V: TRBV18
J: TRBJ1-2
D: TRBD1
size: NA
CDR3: CASSPAGTGMDGYTF
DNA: TGTGCCAGCTCACCGGCCGGGACAGGGATGGATGGCTACACCTTC

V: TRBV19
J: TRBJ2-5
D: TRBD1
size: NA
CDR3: CASSPDRVNGETQYF
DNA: TGTGCCAGTAGTCCCGACAGGGTTAATGGAGAGACCCAGTACTTC

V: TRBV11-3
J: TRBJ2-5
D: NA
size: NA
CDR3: CASSLGREVKTQYF
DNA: TGTGCCAGCAGCTTAGGCAGGGAGGTGAAGACCCAGTACTTC

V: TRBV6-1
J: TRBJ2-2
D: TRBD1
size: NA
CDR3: CASSRDRVTGELFF
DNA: TGTGCCAGCAGCCGGGACAGGGTGACCGGGGAGCTGTTTTTT

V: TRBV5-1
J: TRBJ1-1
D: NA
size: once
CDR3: CASSADPNTEAFF
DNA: TGCGCCAGCAGCGCCGATCCGAACACTGAAGCTTTCTTT

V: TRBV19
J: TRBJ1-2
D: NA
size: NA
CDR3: CASSIRTNYYGYTF
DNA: TGTGCCAGTAGTATACGGACGAACTACTATGGCTACACCTTC

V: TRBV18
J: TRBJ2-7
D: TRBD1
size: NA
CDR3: CASSPQTGSHEQYF
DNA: TGTGCCAGCTCGCCTCAGACAGGGTCCCACGAGCAGTACTTC

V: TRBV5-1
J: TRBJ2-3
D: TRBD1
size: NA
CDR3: CASSLEGQGRITDTQYF
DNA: TGCGCCAGCAGCTTGGAGGGACAGGGTCGCATCACAGATACGCAGTATTTT

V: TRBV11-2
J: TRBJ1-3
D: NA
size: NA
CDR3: CASSLVGPGPGNTIYF
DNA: TGTGCCAGCAGCTTAGTAGGACCGGGCCCTGGAAACACCATATATTTT

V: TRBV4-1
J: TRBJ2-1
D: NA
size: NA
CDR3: CASSQGHGPYNEQFF
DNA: TGCGCCAGCAGCCAAGGACACGGGCCCTACAATGAGCAGTTCTTC

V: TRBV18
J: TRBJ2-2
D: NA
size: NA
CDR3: CASSPVAGRTGELFF
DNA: TGTGCCAGCTCACCAGTGGCAGGGAGAACCGGGGAGCTGTTTTTT

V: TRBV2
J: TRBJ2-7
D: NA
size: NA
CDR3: CASRIYEQYF
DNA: TGTGCCAGCAGGATCTACGAGCAGTACTTC

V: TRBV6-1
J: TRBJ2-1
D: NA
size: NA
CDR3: CASSAASVTTNNEQFF
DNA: TGTGCCAGCAGTGCGGCCAGCGTGACTACCAACAATGAGCAGTTCTTC

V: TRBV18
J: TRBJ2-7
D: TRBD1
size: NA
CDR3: CASSPQTGSHEQYF
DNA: TGTGCCAGCTCACCTCAGACAGGGTCCCACGAGCAGTACTTC

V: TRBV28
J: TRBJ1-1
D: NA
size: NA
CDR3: CASSEPTYRPAEAFF
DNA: TGTGCCAGCAGTGAACCTACTTACCGCCCCGCTGAAGCTTTCTTT

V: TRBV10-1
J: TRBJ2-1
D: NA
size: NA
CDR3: CASSESGGHAYNEQFF
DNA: TGCGCCAGCAGTGAGTCGGGGGGGCACGCCTACAATGAGCAGTTCTTC

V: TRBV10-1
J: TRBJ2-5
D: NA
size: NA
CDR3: CATLPNRAVETQYF
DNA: TGCGCCACTCTACCGAACAGGGCGGTAGAGACCCAGTACTTC

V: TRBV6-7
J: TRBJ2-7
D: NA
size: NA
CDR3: CASSSLRGHEQYF
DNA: TGTGCCAGCAGCTCCCTTAGGGGCCACGAGCAGTACTTC

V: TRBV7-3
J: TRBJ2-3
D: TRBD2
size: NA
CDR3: CASSLFPGGNTDTQYF
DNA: TGTGCCAGCAGCTTATTCCCGGGAGGGAACACAGATACGCAGTATTTT

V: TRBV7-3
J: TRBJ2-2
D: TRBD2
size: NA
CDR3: CASSLKSSGGVTGELFF
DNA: TGTGCCAGCAGCTTAAAATCCTCGGGAGGGGTCACCGGGGAGCTGTTTTTT

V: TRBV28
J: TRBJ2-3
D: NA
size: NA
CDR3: CASCSPGPTDTQYF
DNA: TGTGCCAGCTGTAGCCCGGGGCCGACAGATACGCAGTATTTT

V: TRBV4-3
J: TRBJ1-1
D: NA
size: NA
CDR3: CASSQVHTGYTEAFF
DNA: TGCGCCAGCAGCCAAGTTCATACGGGGTACACTGAAGCTTTCTTT

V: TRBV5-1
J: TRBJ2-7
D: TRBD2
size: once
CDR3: CASSPISGVLYEQYF
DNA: TGCGCCAGCAGTCCAATAAGCGGGGTACTCTACGAGCAGTACTTC

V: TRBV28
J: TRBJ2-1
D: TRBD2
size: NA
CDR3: CASSFGGGLHEQFF
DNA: TGTGCCAGCAGTTTCGGGGGGGGCCTCCACGAGCAGTTCTTC

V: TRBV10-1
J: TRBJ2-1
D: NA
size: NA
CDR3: CASSGFSASSYNEQFF
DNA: TGCGCCAGCAGTGGATTTTCAGCGAGCTCCTACAATGAGCAGTTCTTC

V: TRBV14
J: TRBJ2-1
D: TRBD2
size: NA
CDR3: CASSQLAGMYNEQFF
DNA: TGTGCCAGCAGCCAACTAGCGGGGATGTACAATGAGCAGTTCTTC

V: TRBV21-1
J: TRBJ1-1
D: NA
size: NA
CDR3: CASSKGGVNLNTEAFF
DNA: TGTGCCAGCAGCAAAGGGGGAGTCAACTTGAACACTGAAGCTTTCTTT

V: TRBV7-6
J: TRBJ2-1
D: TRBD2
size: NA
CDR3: CASTIGSSGGSYNEQFF
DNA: TGTGCCAGCACCATAGGGTCTAGCGGGGGGTCCTACAATGAGCAGTTCTTC

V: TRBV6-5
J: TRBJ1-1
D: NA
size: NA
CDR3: CASSWYVNTEAFF
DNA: TGTGCCAGCAGTTGGTACGTGAACACTGAAGCTTTCTTT

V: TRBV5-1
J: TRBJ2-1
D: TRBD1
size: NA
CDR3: CASSPGQGREEQFF
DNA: TGCGCCAGCAGCCCCGGACAGGGACGGGAGGAGCAGTTCTTC

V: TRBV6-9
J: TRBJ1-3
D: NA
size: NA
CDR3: CASSTGFSGNTIYF
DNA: TGTGCCAGCAGTACAGGGTTCTCTGGAAACACCATATATTTT

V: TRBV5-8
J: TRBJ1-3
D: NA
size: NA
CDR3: CASSPHGGAGNTIYF
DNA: TGTGCCAGCAGCCCGCACGGGGGAGCTGGAAACACCATATATTTT

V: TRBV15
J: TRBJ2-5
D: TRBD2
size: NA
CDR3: CATSRGGGKETQYF
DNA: TGTGCCACCAGCAGAGGCGGGGGAAAAGAGACCCAGTACTTC